These 21 T cell receptor beta chains share one sample of origin, sequenced in a study of siplizumab effects on memory and regulatory T cells. Sequencing was performed with immunoSEQ multiplex PCR; in TCRdb, only in-frame clones are kept and a portion is missing. The top ten hold around 0.3% of the sample, which has 100,000 or so clones, approximately 94% seen once. Sequencing used CD4+ T cells sorted from blood. The receptors here all came from a human donor in good health.

The rearrangement joins TRBV5-1 to TRBJ2-3; TRBD2 matches 8 bases. This CDR3 is built from 16 residues. V shed 3 bases, J shed 2 bases, and the junction held 8 bases outside the gene matches. Germline V CDR1 and CDR2: SGHRS, YFSETQ. The CDR3 loop reads CASSSNGGRITDTQYF. CDR3 coding DNA: TGCGCCAGCAGCTCCAACGGCGGGAGGATCACAGATACGCAGTATTTT. The full variable domain, rest sourced from reference TRBV5-1 and TRBJ2-3, is KAGVTQTPRYLIKTRGQQVTLSCSPISGHRSVSWYQQTPGQGLQFLFEYFSETQRNKGNFPGRFSGRQFSNSRSEMNVSTLELGDSALYLCASSSNGGRITDTQYFGPGTRLTVL.

The rearrangement uses TRBV29-1 and TRBJ2-3; no reliable D call. V gave up 2 bases and J gave up 5 bases, with 11 bases separating them. Looked up from germline, CDR1 is SQVTM and CDR2 is ANQGSEA. The CDR3 runs to 13 residues. In DNA, the CDR3 is TGCAGCGTTGAAATTTTGGTACAAGATACGCAGTATTTT. It codes for CSVEILVQDTQYF.

This sequence joins TRBV4-1 and TRBJ1-2; the D gene is possibly TRBD1 (5 bases). The V and J ends lost 4 bases and 4 bases respectively, with 16 bases between them. This CDR3 has 15 amino acids. In germline, CDR1 is MGHRA, CDR2 YSYEKL. CDR3: CASSPGTASFYGYTF. DNA of the CDR3: TGCGCCAGCAGCCCGGGGACGGCTTCATTCTATGGCTACACCTTC.

The chain carries TRBV9 and TRBJ1-6, with D uncertain. This CDR3 is 13 amino acids long. V was cut by 4 bases and J by 6 bases, with 8 bases left in between. Germline V CDR1 and CDR2: SGDLS, YYNGEE. Here the CDR3 DNA reads TGTGCCAGCAGCCCCGACACTAATTCACCCCTCCACTTT. Amino acid sequence: CASSPDTNSPLHF.

The chain couples TRBV5-1 to TRBJ2-5; 9 nucleotides match TRBD2. The CDR3 has 16 residues. After removal of 0 bases from V and 5 bases from J, the junction contained 8 bases not matched to a gene. Germline CDR1 SGHRS, CDR2 YFSETQ. CDR3 residues: CASSLAPQLAGETQYF. CDR3 DNA sequence: TGCGCCAGCAGCTTGGCCCCCCAACTAGCGGGTGAGACCCAGTACTTC.

The gene calls are TRBV7-9 and TRBJ1-2; D uncertain. V gave up 4 bases and J gave up 3 bases, with 12 bases separating them. The CDR3 consists of 14 residues. The germline CDR1 and CDR2 sequences are SEHNR and FQNEAQ (reference sequence). CDR3 region: CASSWSPQYYGYTF. CDR3 nucleotides: TGTGCCAGCAGCTGGTCGCCACAGTACTATGGCTACACCTTC.

The J gene is TRBJ2-7, the V gene TRBV5-5; D possibly corresponds to TRBD1 (5 bases). CDR3 length: 14 amino acids. The V gene lost 7 bases and the J gene lost 6 bases, with 20 bases spanning the gap. Germline CDR1 reads SGHKS; CDR2 reads YYEKEE (reference sequence). DNA of the CDR3: TGTGCCAGCTATAACCAGGGAAGTTTGGGCGAGCAGTACTTC. Residues: CASYNQGSLGEQYF.

This clone was seen a single time. The chain joins TRBV5-6 to TRBJ1-2; tentatively, D is TRBD1 (6 bases). V was cut by 2 bases and J by 6 bases, with 14 bases left in between. The CDR3 has 14 amino acids. CDR1 and CDR2 from the germline V gene are SGHDT and YYEEEE. CDR3 nucleotide sequence: TGTGCCAGCAGCTTAGGCAGGGGTTCAAATGGCTACACCTTC. Protein: CASSLGRGSNGYTF. The full variable domain, completed using reference TRBV5-6 and TRBJ1-2, is DAGVTQSPTHLIKTRGQQVTLRCSPKSGHDTVSWYQQALGQGPQFIFQYYEEEERQRGNFPDRFSGHQFPNYSSELNVNALLLGDSALYLCASSLGRGSNGYTFGSGTRLTVV.

This chain joins TRBV27 and TRBJ1-1; D remains ambiguous. Trimming stripped 5 bases from V and 3 bases from J, with 10 bases between. The CDR3 has 13 amino acids. Germline V gene data show CDR1 as MNHEY and CDR2 as SMNVEV (reference sequence). CDR3 nucleotide sequence: TGTGCCAGCAGTCATACATGGGACACTGAAGCTTTCTTT. Translation: CASSHTWDTEAFF.

The chain employs TRBV30 and TRBJ2-7; no definite D call. This CDR3 is built from 15 residues. Germline CDR1 reads GTSNPN; CDR2 reads SVGIG (reference sequence). The V and J ends lost 3 bases and 4 bases respectively, with 19 bases between them. CDR3 region: CAWRASSVIRYEQYF. The DNA for the CDR3 is TGTGCCTGGAGGGCGTCGAGCGTTATCCGGTACGAGCAGTACTTC.

The rearrangement uses TRBV30 and TRBJ1-4; TRBD1 aligns across 7 bases. The CDR3 consists of 13 residues. The trim removed 6 bases at V and 4 bases at J, leaving 5 bases unmatched. The V gene's germline CDR1 is GTSNPN and CDR2 SVGIG (reference sequence). This CDR3 is CACTDRDNEKLFF. In nucleotides, the CDR3 is TGTGCCTGCACTGACAGGGATAATGAAAAACTGTTTTTT.

The chain joins TRBV11-3 to TRBJ1-1; D unclear. The CDR3 extends over 12 amino acids. CDR1 and CDR2 from the germline V gene are SGHNT and YENEEA. V was trimmed by 5 bases and J by 3 bases, leaving 7 bases between them. In DNA form, the CDR3 reads TGTGCCAGCAGCCGGAGGGACACTGAAGCTTTCTTT. Translation: CASSRRDTEAFF.

V gene TRBV29-1 combines with J gene TRBJ2-7; D may be TRBD2 (6 bases). CDR3 length: 12 residues. Trimming shortened V by 8 bases and J by 0 bases, and 11 bases separated the two germline ends. Germline-derived CDR1 and CDR2 are SQVTM and ANQGSEA. In nucleotides, the CDR3 is TGCAGCTGCGGGGAAAGCTCCTACGAGCAGTACTTC. Translation gives CSCGESSYEQYF.

This chain joins TRBV6-5 and TRBJ2-5, with TRBD1 identical over 8 bases. CDR1 and CDR2 from the germline V gene are MNHEY and SVGAGI. This CDR3 contains 13 residues. V lost 6 bases and J lost 5; bases outside the gene matches: 5. The CDR3 reads CASRPGGKETQYF. CDR3 bases: TGTGCCAGCAGGCCAGGGGGCAAGGAGACCCAGTACTTC.

This clone has just one count. The chain uses TRBV10-3 and TRBJ2-1, with a weak D call TRBD2 (6 bases). The CDR3 loop spans 13 amino acids. Germline lookup yields CDR1 ENHRY and CDR2 SYGVKD. The V end lost 10 bases, the J end lost 10 bases, and 20 bases lay between the germline ends. The chain's CDR3 is CATGRGGMREQFF. The DNA for the CDR3 is TGTGCCACCGGGCGCGGCGGGATGAGGGAGCAGTTCTTC.

This sequence joins TRBV27 and TRBJ2-3, with TRBD2 identical over 9 bases. Germline V gene lookup returns CDR1 MNHEY and CDR2 SMNVEV (reference sequence). The trim removed 5 bases at V and 8 bases at J, leaving 14 bases unmatched. The CDR3 runs 16 residues. CDR3 sequence reads: CASSRMTSGITPTQYF. The CDR3 DNA follows: TGTGCCAGCAGTAGAATGACTAGCGGCATAACCCCTACGCAGTATTTT.

CDR3 sequence reads: CASSQDWGQGFQPQHF. DNA for the CDR3: TGCGCCAGCAGCCAAGATTGGGGGCAGGGGTTTCAGCCCCAGCATTTT. This chain links TRBV4-3 with TRBJ1-5, with D possibly TRBD1 on 6 matching bases. The CDR3 is 16 amino acids. CDR1 and CDR2 (germline): LGHNA, YSLEER. The V end lost 0 bases, the J end lost 6 bases, and 15 bases lay between the germline ends.

The V call is TRBV7-8, the J call TRBJ2-3; D is ambiguous. The CDR3 runs to 12 residues. V lost 2 bases to trimming and J lost 7 bases, with 7 bases between them. Per germline, CDR1 SGHVS and CDR2 FQNEAQ. The CDR3 DNA reads TGTGCCAGCAGCTTATCGGTAAATACGCAGTATTTT. It encodes CASSLSVNTQYF.

This clone appeared once. This chain links TRBV4-1 with TRBJ1-1, with TRBD1 matching over 7 bases. Germline CDR1 is MGHRA and CDR2 is YSYEKL. V shed 2 bases, J shed 7 bases, and the junction held 10 bases outside the gene matches. The CDR3 is made up of 15 amino acids. In nucleotides, the CDR3 is TGCGCCAGCAGCCAAACAACCCCGGGGACAGATGAAGCTTTCTTT. Protein: CASSQTTPGTDEAFF.

V usage is TRBV30 and J usage is TRBJ2-1, with 8 nucleotides matching TRBD1. V lost 0 bases to trimming and J lost 6 bases; unmatched junction nucleotides: 4. The germline gives CDR1 GTSNPN, CDR2 SVGIG (reference sequence). The CDR3 sequence is 14 residues long. CDR3 loop: CAWSVGGQANEQFF. The CDR3 coding sequence is TGTGCCTGGAGTGTAGGGGGACAGGCCAATGAGCAGTTCTTC. The full variable domain, its missing parts supplied by reference TRBV30 and TRBJ2-1, is SQTIHQWPATLVQPVGSPLSLECTVEGTSNPNLYWYRQAAGRGLQLLFYSVGIGQISSEVPQNLSASRPQDRQFILSSKKLLLSDSGFYLCAWSVGGQANEQFFGPGTRLTVL.

The CDR3 is CAWSQLSTDTQYF. CDR3 in DNA: TGTGCCTGGAGTCAGTTGAGCACAGATACGCAGTATTTT. This chain links TRBV30 with TRBJ2-3; D is unresolved. This CDR3 has 13 amino acids. The V gene lost 2 bases and the J gene lost 0 bases, with 6 bases spanning the gap. The germline V gene encodes CDR1 GTSNPN and CDR2 SVGIG (reference sequence).